The 5 T cell receptor beta chains reported below all come from one sample, sequenced in a study of T cells in Graves' hyperthyroidism and ophthalmopathy. TCR beta CDR3 regions were amplified from RNA. An initial round of RT-PCR targeting the TCR CDR3 relied on the HTBI primer set. TCRdb redid the calling of the multiplex PCR reads with MiXCR, one entry per CDR3 protein. The data contain a few hundred thousand distinct CDR3 sequences, about 16% of them singletons. Material: blood. Source of these receptors: a woman aged 40 to 49 with Graves' ophthalmopathy.

The chain is built from TRBV3-1 and TRBJ2-7, with D possibly TRBD2 on 5 matching bases. Trimming removed 4 bases at V and 1 base at J, with 23 bases between. Germline CDR1 is LGHDT and CDR2 is YNNKEL (reference sequence). The CDR3 is 18 amino acids. The CDR3: CASSPPGGGSDLSYEQYF. The CDR3 nucleotides are TGTGCCAGCAGCCCCCCCGGTGGAGGTTCTGATCTTTCCTACGAGCAGTACTTC.

This clonotype was counted at least ten times. V gene TRBV5-5 combines with J gene TRBJ2-3, with D perhaps matching TRBD1 (6 bases). The V gene's germline CDR1 is SGHKS and CDR2 YYEKEE (reference sequence). This CDR3 has 14 residues. The ends were cut back, 2 bases at V and 3 bases at J, with 10 bases in the middle. The CDR3 is CASSFEQGTDTQYF. CDR3 in DNA: TGTGCCAGCAGCTTCGAACAGGGAACAGATACGCAGTATTTT.

The chain has TRBV11-2 and TRBJ2-1; TRBD2 aligns across 8 bases. CDR3 size: 13 residues. The trim removed 3 bases at V and 10 bases at J, leaving 5 bases unmatched. Germline CDR1 and CDR2: SGHAT and FQNNGV. Here the CDR3 DNA reads TGTGCCAGCAGCTTGGGACTAGAGTACGAGCAGTTCTTC. Protein sequence: CASSLGLEYEQFF.

This clonotype was detected a few times. J is TRBJ1-1 and V is TRBV19; D gene uncertain. The V end was cut by 3 bases, the J end by 2 bases, with 13 bases between. The CDR3 has 15 residues. Germline V gene data show CDR1 as LNHDA and CDR2 as SQIVND (reference sequence). CDR3 protein: CASSIYPVENTEAFF. Here the CDR3 DNA reads TGTGCCAGTAGTATTTATCCAGTTGAAAACACTGAAGCTTTCTTT.

There are many counts of this clonotype. The gene calls are TRBV11-3 and TRBJ2-1; 8 bases are a match to TRBD2. Germline assignment: CDR1 SGHNT and CDR2 YENEEA. J lost 9 bases, V lost 0 bases, and 4 bases had no gene match. The CDR3 spans 14 residues. The CDR3 reads CASSLESGSSEQFF. The CDR3 region has the DNA TGTGCCAGCAGCTTAGAGAGCGGGAGTAGTGAGCAGTTCTTC.